The clone carrying this T cell receptor (beta chain) came up once. Antigen: not known. The treatment was: approximately 10-day PBMC culture with coronavirus spike peptide pools or control peptides (ViraFEST assay). CDR1 and CDR2 (germline): DFQATT, SNEGSKA (reference sequence). V lost 6 bases to trimming and J lost 8 bases, with 17 bases between them. This CDR3 comprises 13 residues. This record comes from a study of vaccination and CD4 T cells after COVID-19. Sequencing of DNA taken from cultured CD4+ T cells relied on the Oncomine TCR Beta short-read assay. TCRdb ran MiXCR on the PCR reads and lists one entry per CDR3 protein. The table lists fewer than 25,000 distinct CDR3 sequences, 49% of them singletons, with 6.1% in the top ten.

This sequence originates from a human donor who had recovered from COVID-19. Material: CD4+ T cells from blood, cultured in vitro. The chain recombines TRBV20-1 with TRBJ2-1, with D tentatively TRBD1 or TRBD2 (5 bases each). CDR3 sequence (DNA): TGCAGTGCCGCGAGGGGTTTTACGGATGAGCAGTTCTTC. It yields the protein CSAARGFTDEQFF.